These T cell receptor beta chains were read from a single sample in a study of blood T cell repertoires in COVID-19. Generated by immunoSEQ multiplex PCR, the TCRdb table keeps only in-frame clones and is missing some. The sample includes around 280,000 clones, roughly 90% of them seen just once. Source material: peripheral blood. The origin of the receptors is a woman aged 25 to 39 with COVID-19, enrolled during active disease. Both conserved end residues are part of each CDR3. A D gene is named only where the DNA matches it firmly. Clone size is stated in some rows and not others, as once, few, many or a class when expanded.

v_gene,d_gene,j_gene,abundance,CDR3aa,CDR3nt
TRBV10-3,-,TRBJ1-3,-,CAISEGGPGNTIYF,TGTGCCATCAGTGAAGGGGGTCCTGGAAACACCATATATTTT
TRBV3-1/TRBV3-2,-,TRBJ1-2,-,CASSQDLGRGGYTF,TGTGCCAGCAGCCAAGATCTCGGGCGGGGTGGCTACACCTTC
TRBV4-2,-,TRBJ1-5,once,CASSQDWARDNQPQHF,TGTGCCAGCAGCCAAGATTGGGCACGGGACAATCAGCCCCAGCATTTT
TRBV27,TRBD1,TRBJ1-2,-,CASRLTGTDIANYGYTF,TGTGCCAGCAGGCTGACAGGGACAGACATAGCTAACTATGGCTACACCTTC
TRBV20-1,-,TRBJ2-1,-,CSADQEGQFF,TGCAGTGCAGATCAGGAGGGGCAGTTCTTC
TRBV6-5,-,TRBJ1-2,-,CASSYSTGRGYTF,TGTGCCAGCAGTTACTCGACAGGTCGGGGCTACACCTTC
TRBV6-2/TRBV6-3,TRBD1,TRBJ1-1,-,CASSPAGGAWEAFF,TGTGCCAGCAGCCCCGCAGGGGGCGCATGGGAAGCTTTCTTT
TRBV5-1,TRBD1,TRBJ2-7,-,CASSPGRGLTYEQYF,TGCGCCAGCAGCCCGGGTAGGGGGCTAACCTACGAGCAGTACTTC
TRBV5-4,-,TRBJ1-4,-,CASSFRAGNEKLFF,TGTGCCAGCAGCTTCCGCGCAGGGAATGAAAAACTGTTTTTT
TRBV7-2,-,TRBJ1-6,-,CASSLVVPSGNSPLHF,TGTGCCAGCAGCTTAGTAGTTCCTAGCGGAAACTCACCCCTCCACTTT
TRBV5-1,TRBD1,TRBJ2-1,-,CASSLVDRVENNEQFF,TGCGCCAGCAGCTTGGTAGACAGGGTGGAAAACAATGAGCAGTTCTTC
TRBV11-2,-,TRBJ2-7,once,CASSKQSYEQYF,TGTGCCAGCAGCAAACAGAGCTACGAGCAGTACTTC
TRBV30,-,TRBJ2-7,-,CAWGRSSYEQYF,TGTGCCTGGGGACGCAGCTCCTACGAGCAGTACTTC
TRBV11-3,-,TRBJ2-7,-,CASSLEFNHFPSSYEQYF,TGTGCCAGCAGCTTAGAGTTCAACCACTTCCCGAGCTCCTACGAGCAGTACTTC
TRBV4-1,-,TRBJ1-4,-,CASSQRGNEKLFF,TGCGCCAGCAGCCAGCGAGGTAATGAAAAACTGTTTTTT
TRBV20-1,-,TRBJ2-7,once,CSASQGREQYF,TGCAGTGCTAGTCAGGGTCGGGAGCAGTACTTC
TRBV3-1/TRBV3-2,-,TRBJ2-1,-,CASSQDFGGVDSYNEQFF,TGTGCCAGCAGCCAAGACTTTGGAGGGGTCGACTCCTACAATGAGCAGTTCTTC
TRBV5-4,-,TRBJ2-6,once,CASSLGALGSGANVLTF,TGTGCCAGCAGCTTGGGAGCCCTCGGGTCTGGGGCCAACGTCCTGACTTTC
TRBV13,-,TRBJ1-1,-,CASSSWTGEAFF,TGTGCCAGCAGCTCTTGGACGGGGGAAGCTTTCTTT
TRBV4-1,TRBD1,TRBJ1-2,few,CASSQDLIGQGGSNYGYTF,TGCGCCAGCAGCCAAGATCTCATTGGACAGGGGGGGTCTAACTATGGCTACACCTTC
TRBV2,-,TRBJ1-1,once,CASRTDGNTEAFF,TGTGCCAGCAGGACAGACGGGAACACTGAAGCTTTCTTT
TRBV6-5,TRBD1,TRBJ2-1,-,CASRKQGPGNEQFF,TGTGCCAGCAGGAAACAGGGGCCGGGCAATGAGCAGTTCTTC
TRBV3-1/TRBV3-2,-,TRBJ2-5,once,CASSPGGETQYF,TGTGCCAGCAGCCCCGGCGGGGAGACCCAGTACTTC
TRBV2,TRBD2,TRBJ2-5,-,CASKGLAGTQYF,TGTGCCAGCAAGGGACTAGCAGGGACCCAGTACTTC
TRBV7-8,-,TRBJ2-3,-,CASIPSRFSTDTQYF,TGTGCCAGCATACCATCCAGATTTAGCACAGATACGCAGTATTTT
TRBV28,-,TRBJ1-1,-,CASRPRGGRTEAFF,TGTGCCAGCAGACCACGGGGTGGTAGGACTGAAGCTTTCTTT
TRBV28,TRBD1,TRBJ1-2,-,CASNTPGTVNYGYTF,TGTGCCAGCAACACCCCCGGGACAGTTAACTATGGCTACACCTTC
TRBV6-6,-,TRBJ2-2,-,CASSIEAGQFTGELFF,TGTGCCAGCAGCATCGAGGCAGGACAATTCACCGGGGAGCTGTTTTTT